Listed below are T cell receptor beta chains from one sample, sequenced in a study of T cell responses to AZD1222 COVID-19 vaccine. Profiling relied on immunoSEQ multiplex PCR, and the TCRdb table lists in-frame clones only, not all of them. The sample lists 240,000 or so clones, approximately 93% seen once, with less than 0.65% in the top ten. The sequenced sample was peripheral blood, obtained on day 0 of AZD1222 vaccination. The receptors shown here come from an adult in good health. CDR3s leave out the opening cysteine and the closing phenylalanine or tryptophan. The order of the fields is J gene, V gene, CDR3 protein.

>TRBJ2-7|TRBV27
ASSLLAGVEQY
>TRBJ2-7|TRBV18
ASSGPGQGTYEQY
>TRBJ1-5|TRBV28
ASRVNNQPQH
>TRBJ1-6|TRBV5-5
ASSLEGRGSPLH
>TRBJ1-1|TRBV5-1
ASSSQTVNTEAF
>TRBJ2-5|TRBV3-1/TRBV3-2
ASSLVGETQY
>TRBJ2-2|TRBV5-1
ASSQDLGAGELF
>TRBJ2-7|TRBV2
ASKVRDYDEQY
>TRBJ2-6|TRBV19
ASSGRDHRAGANVLT
>TRBJ2-1|TRBV7-9
ASSERGQGYNEQF
>TRBJ2-2|TRBV5-1
ASSHSTVPNTGELF
>TRBJ1-3|TRBV6-5
ASSYSGDSGNTIY
>TRBJ1-2|TRBV5-5
ASSLAPQASNYGYT
>TRBJ2-7|TRBV11-2
ASSLEGTGPWEQY
>TRBJ2-7|TRBV15
ATSRFALGEQY
>TRBJ2-7|TRBV19
ASSMAGSYEQY
>TRBJ1-2|TRBV5-5
ASSLAVEYGYT
>TRBJ1-1|TRBV6-1
ASSDGAEAF
>TRBJ2-5|TRBV3-1/TRBV3-2
ASSQASGETQY
>TRBJ2-7|TRBV15
ATSRDRLAGEQY
>TRBJ2-2|TRBV28
ASSYGGGAGELF
>TRBJ2-5|TRBV9
ASSVDAGGPEETQY
>TRBJ2-7|TRBV28
ASSGGARYEQY
>TRBJ1-4|TRBV30
AWSLSGHREKLF
>TRBJ2-7|TRBV18
ASSPGQAGSYEQY
>TRBJ1-1|TRBV19
ASTLRDQLARTEAF
>TRBJ2-7|TRBV6-5
ASNSGVRNEQY
>TRBJ1-1|TRBV5-1
ASSLAGYNTEAF
>TRBJ2-7|TRBV27
ASSPYRGPHYEQY
>TRBJ2-7|TRBV27
ASIPMVGRGGSSYEQY
>TRBJ1-4|TRBV9
ASSAPGGSGKLF
>TRBJ2-7|TRBV5-1
ASSSALAGGSYEQY
>TRBJ1-1|TRBV25-1
ASRAGVAEAF